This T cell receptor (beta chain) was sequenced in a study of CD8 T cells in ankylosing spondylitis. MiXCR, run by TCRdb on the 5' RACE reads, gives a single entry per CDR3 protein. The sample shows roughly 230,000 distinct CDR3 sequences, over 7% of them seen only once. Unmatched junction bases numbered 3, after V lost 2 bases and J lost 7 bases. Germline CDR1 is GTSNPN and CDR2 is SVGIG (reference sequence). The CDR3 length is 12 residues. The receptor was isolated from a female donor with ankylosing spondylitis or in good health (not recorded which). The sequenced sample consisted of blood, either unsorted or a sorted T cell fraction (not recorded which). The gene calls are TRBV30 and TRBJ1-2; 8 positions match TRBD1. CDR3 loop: CAWSSGGSGYTF. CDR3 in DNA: TGTGCCTGGAGTTCAGGGGGCAGTGGCTACACCTTC.